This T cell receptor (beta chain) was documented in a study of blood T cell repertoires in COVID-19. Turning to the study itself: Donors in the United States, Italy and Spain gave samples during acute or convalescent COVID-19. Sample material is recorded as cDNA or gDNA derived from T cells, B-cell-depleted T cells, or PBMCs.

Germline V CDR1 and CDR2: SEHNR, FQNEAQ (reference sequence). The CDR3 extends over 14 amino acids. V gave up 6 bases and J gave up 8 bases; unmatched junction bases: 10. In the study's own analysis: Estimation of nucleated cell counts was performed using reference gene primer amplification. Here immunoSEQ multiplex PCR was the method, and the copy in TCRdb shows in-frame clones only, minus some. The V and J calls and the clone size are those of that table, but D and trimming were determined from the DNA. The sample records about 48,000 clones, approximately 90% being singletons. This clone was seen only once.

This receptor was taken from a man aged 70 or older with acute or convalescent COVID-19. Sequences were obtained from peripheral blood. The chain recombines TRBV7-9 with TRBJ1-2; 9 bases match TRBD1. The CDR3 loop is CASSPTGGPGGYTF. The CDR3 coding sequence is TGTGCCAGCAGTCCAACAGGGGGCCCGGGGGGCTACACCTTC. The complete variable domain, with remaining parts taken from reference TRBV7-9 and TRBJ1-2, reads DTGVSQNPRHKITKRGQNVTFRCDPISEHNRLYWYRQTLGQGPEFLTYFQNEAQLEKSRLLSDRFSAERPKGSFSTLEIQRTEQGDSAMYLCASSPTGGPGGYTFGSGTRLTVV.